This T cell receptor beta chain was observed in a study of shared clonotypes between healthy human individuals. Whole-study context: Ranging from 18 to 49 in age, donors were two women and a few men. Study-wide results and limits: Roughly 5.3% of naive CD4 clonotypes were common to a handful of donors. A reduction in generation probabilities was seen for non-shared clonotypes relative to those shared by all four donors.

Generated by immunoSEQ multiplex PCR, the TCRdb table keeps only in-frame clones and is missing some. The sample includes about 2 million clones, approximately 94% of them seen just once. CDR3 size: 15 residues. Germline assignment: CDR1 SEHNR and CDR2 FQNEAQ (reference sequence). The germline V and J ends were trimmed by 3 bases and 4 bases, with 15 bases remaining between them. In the naive CD8 group, cells lacked CD45RO and were positively selected for CCR7, so terminally differentiated effector memory CD45RA+ cells were left out. Turning to this clone: Its target is not known.

The chain is built from TRBV7-9 and TRBJ1-2, with D perhaps matching TRBD1 (5 bases). The receptor was derived from a young man in good health. The source material was naive CD8+ T cells sorted from blood. CDR3 sequence: CASSFGDSGIYGYTF. The CDR3 bases are TGTGCCAGCAGCTTTGGGGACTCCGGGATCTATGGCTACACCTTC.